What follows are 25 T cell receptor beta chains derived from one specimen sequenced in a study of T-cell reconstitution after alpha-beta-depleted transplantation in children. Unique molecular identifiers featured in how the TCRbeta library was prepared. TCRdb itself ran the PCR reads through MiXCR, one entry per CDR3 protein. The sample carries about 16,000 distinct CDR3 sequences, 5% to 5.5% recorded once. The sequenced sample was PBMCs, obtained before TCRalphabeta/CD19-depleted stem cell transplant. Receptors originate from a boy aged 5-17 years with acute lymphoblastic leukemia, due to receive a stem cell transplant.

This clonotype was counted at least ten times. This chain uses TRBV21-1 with TRBJ2-3; the table names TRBD1, a call not compared with the DNA. TRBV21-1 is a listed pseudogene. This CDR3 region has 18 residues. The chain's CDR3 is CASSRGQGVSSFTDTQYF. The CDR3 bases are TGTGCCAGCAGCCGTGGACAGGGGGTGAGCTCCTTCACAGATACGCAGTATTTT.

This clonotype occurred many times. This chain links TRBV28 with TRBJ2-7, with 8 bases identical to TRBD2. The ends lost 5 bases at V and 1 base at J; junction bases unmatched: 4. The germline CDR1 and CDR2 sequences are MDHEN and SYDVKM. CDR3 length: 14 amino acids. CDR3 in DNA: TGTGCCAGCAGTCCGGGGGGGAGGTCCTACGAGCAGTACTTC. Translation: CASSPGGRSYEQYF. Supplemented by reference TRBV28 and TRBJ2-7, the full variable domain reads DVKVTQSSRYLVKRTGEKVFLECVQDMDHENMFWYRQDPGLGLRLIYFSYDVKMKEKGDIPEGYSVSREKKERFSLILESASTNQTSMYLCASSPGGRSYEQYFGPGTRLTVT.

This clonotype was seen a few times. The chain links TRBV6-1 to TRBJ1-6; D is perhaps TRBD1 (5 bases). V lost 6 bases to trimming and J lost 9 bases, with 21 bases between them. This CDR3 comprises 16 residues. Germline values: CDR1 MNHNS, CDR2 SASEGT. The DNA for the CDR3 is TGTGCCAGCAGCCTGGGGGGGTGGAGGGGAAGTTCACCCCTCCACTTT. It codes for CASSLGGWRGSSPLHF.

This clonotype was recorded many times. The CDR3 DNA sequence: TGTGCCAGCAGCACTTTTAGCGGGAGCTCCTACAATGAGCAGTTCTTC. It is translated as CASSTFSGSSYNEQFF. The J gene is TRBJ2-1, the V gene TRBV7-6, with 9 bases fitting TRBD2. The CDR3 consists of 16 residues. Germline-derived CDR1 and CDR2 are SGHVS and FNYEAQ. V lost 5 bases to trimming and J lost 0 bases; unmatched junction nucleotides: 5.

This clonotype was seen repeatedly, ten times or more. V gene TRBV7-2 combines with J gene TRBJ2-3; 9 positions match TRBD2. V dropped 5 bases and J dropped 0; count of bases not matched to a gene: 6. The CDR3 sequence is 16 residues long. Germline CDR1 reads SGHTA; CDR2 reads FQGNSA. CDR3 DNA: TGTGCCAGCAGCCCGAGCGGACTAGCGAGCACAGATACGCAGTATTTT. Protein sequence: CASSPSGLASTDTQYF.

This clonotype was counted at least ten times. The chain couples TRBV27 to TRBJ2-7; D is ambiguous. This CDR3 has 13 amino acids. Germline CDR1 and CDR2: MNHEY and SMNVEV (reference sequence). Deletions cut 3 bases from V and 5 bases from J, with 11 bases between. For the CDR3, the DNA is TGTGCCAGCAGTTTCGGGCCCCTTAACGAGCAGTACTTC. It is translated as CASSFGPLNEQYF.

By frequency in the sample, this clonotype is medium-sized. The chain uses TRBV13 and TRBJ2-3; TRBD1 might be the D (6 bases). Germline CDR1 reads PRHDT; CDR2 reads FYEKMQ (reference sequence). The length of the CDR3 is 14 residues. V lost 4 bases and J 6 bases, leaving 14 bases between the germline ends. The CDR3 DNA is TGTGCCAGCAGCTCCTCAGGGGAGCGGGATACGCAGTATTTT. Amino acid sequence: CASSSSGERDTQYF.

This clonotype was counted at least ten times. The genes are TRBV11-2 and TRBJ2-5; TRBD2 aligns across 8 bases. V was pared by 5 bases and J by 5 bases, with 7 bases of the junction left unmatched. CDR1 is SGHAT, CDR2 FQNNGV, per germline. The CDR3 runs to 14 residues. CDR3 protein: CASSELAGSETQYF. In nucleotides, the CDR3 is TGTGCCAGCAGCGAGCTAGCGGGTTCTGAGACCCAGTACTTC.

This clonotype occurred many times. This chain joins TRBV11-2 and TRBJ2-2, with D uncertain. This CDR3 contains 13 residues. V dropped 2 bases and J dropped 6 bases, with 7 bases sitting between them. Germline values: CDR1 SGHAT, CDR2 FQNNGV. The CDR3 sequence is CASSLIVAGELFF. The CDR3 bases are TGTGCCAGCAGCTTAATAGTAGCCGGGGAGCTGTTTTTT.

At least ten counts were recorded for this clonotype. For the CDR3, the DNA is TGTGCCAGCAGTTTACAGGGAGACTATGGCTACACCTTC. Translating it yields CASSLQGDYGYTF. The chain links TRBV12-3 or TRBV12-4 to TRBJ1-2; D may be TRBD1 (5 bases). V dropped 2 bases and J dropped 3 bases, with 7 bases sitting between them. This CDR3 is 13 amino acids long.

J is TRBJ2-7 and V is TRBV6-1, with D uncertain. The ends were cut back, 1 base at V and 2 bases at J, with 6 bases in the middle. The CDR3 totals 13 residues. Germline CDR1 MNHNS, CDR2 SASEGT. CDR3 in amino acids: CASSEGRTYEQYF. CDR3 in DNA: TGTGCCAGCAGTGAAGGTAGAACCTACGAGCAGTACTTC.

The J gene is TRBJ1-5, the V gene TRBV19; 8 positions agree with TRBD1. J was trimmed by 0 bases and V by 5 bases; bases with no gene match: 9. The length of the CDR3 is 17 residues. CDR1 is LNHDA, CDR2 SQIVND, per germline (reference sequence). DNA of the CDR3: TGTGCCAGTAGTTCCCCCGGACAGGGTCATAGCAATCAGCCCCAGCATTTT. This encodes CASSSPGQGHSNQPQHF.

This clonotype was observed many times. The gene calls are TRBV5-1 and TRBJ2-3; 8 bases are a match to TRBD2. The CDR3 loop spans 16 amino acids. From germline, CDR1 is SGHRS and CDR2 YFSETQ. V shed 0 bases and J 0 bases; nucleotides not matched to a gene: 3. The CDR3: CASSLGLAGSTDTQYF. The CDR3 nucleotides read TGCGCCAGCAGCTTGGGTTTAGCGGGGAGCACAGATACGCAGTATTTT.

This clonotype was picked up many times. The gene calls are TRBV7-2 and TRBJ2-5, with D perhaps TRBD1 (6 bases). The V end lost 2 bases, the J end lost 3 bases, and 10 bases lay between the germline ends. The CDR3 covers 14 residues. Germline values: CDR1 SGHTA, CDR2 FQGNSA. CDR3 nucleotides: TGTGCCAGCAGCTTAACCGGGACAAAAGAGACCCAGTACTTC. Translating it yields CASSLTGTKETQYF.

At least ten counts were recorded for this clonotype. This chain links TRBV11-2 with TRBJ2-3, with D possibly matching TRBD2 (6 bases). The length of the CDR3 is 14 residues. Germline V gives CDR1 SGHAT, CDR2 FQNNGV. Trimming shortened V by 3 bases and J by 4 bases, and 11 bases separated the two germline ends. For the CDR3, the DNA is TGTGCCAGCAGCTTCCGCGGAGGGCCAGATACGCAGTATTTT. It translates to CASSFRGGPDTQYF.

This clonotype was seen a few times. The chain has TRBV6-5 and TRBJ2-3; 7 bases agree with TRBD2. The germline gives CDR1 MNHEY, CDR2 SVGAGI. The V segment lost 6 bases and the J segment 4 bases; nucleotides outside the gene matches: 10. The CDR3 extends over 15 amino acids. The CDR3 DNA follows: TGTGCCAGCAGCCCCACGGGGGGAGCCTCAGATACGCAGTATTTT. Amino acid sequence: CASSPTGGASDTQYF.

The sample holds many counts of this clonotype. V gene TRBV11-3 combines with J gene TRBJ2-3, with D uncertain. The V end lost 2 bases, the J end lost 1 base, and 4 bases lay between the germline ends. Germline V gene sequence: CDR1 SGHNT, CDR2 YENEEA. CDR3 length: 13 residues. CDR3 amino acids: CASSLRGTDTQYF. Here the CDR3 DNA reads TGTGCCAGCAGCTTACGCGGCACAGATACGCAGTATTTT.

In this sample, this clonotype turned up many times. CDR3 in DNA: TGTGCCAGTAACCTAGAGAGAGGGCGGGACGATGAGCAGTTCTTC. It is translated as CASNLERGRDDEQFF. The chain recombines TRBV6-5 with TRBJ2-1, with D maybe TRBD2 (6 bases). Germline lookup yields CDR1 MNHEY and CDR2 SVGAGI. CDR3 length: 15 amino acids. Deletions cut 9 bases from V and 8 bases from J, with 23 bases between.

This clonotype has at least ten counts. This chain uses TRBV7-2 with TRBJ1-1, with D possibly being TRBD1 (5 bases). Per germline, CDR1 SGHTA and CDR2 FQGNSA. The CDR3 sequence is 14 residues long. The V and J ends lost 4 bases and 3 bases respectively, with 12 bases between them. The CDR3 coding sequence is TGTGCCAGCAGCTACTTCCGAGGGGACACTGAAGCTTTCTTT. Residues: CASSYFRGDTEAFF. The full variable domain, completed using reference TRBV7-2 and TRBJ1-1, is GAGVSQSPSNKVTEKGKDVELRCDPISGHTALYWYRQSLGQGLEFLIYFQGNSAPDKSGLPSDRFSAERTGGSVSTLTIQRTQQEDSAVYLCASSYFRGDTEAFFGQGTRLTVV.

In this sample, this clonotype turned up many times. The chain has TRBV27 and TRBJ2-6, with a tentative D call TRBD1 (6 bases). Germline V gene data show CDR1 as MNHEY and CDR2 as SMNVEV (reference sequence). This CDR3 is built from 16 residues. Trimming cost V 10 bases and J 0 bases, with 16 bases left between them. CDR3 bases: TGTGCCACTTCGGTGGACAGAAGCTCTGGGGCCAACGTCCTGACTTTC. It specifies CATSVDRSSGANVLTF. The full variable domain, in which reference TRBV27 and TRBJ2-6 provide the parts outside the CDR3, is EAQVTQNPRYLITVTGKKLTVTCSQNMNHEYMSWYRQDPGLGLRQIYYSMNVEVTDKGDVPEGYKVSRKEKRNFPLILESPSPNQTSLYFCATSVDRSSGANVLTFGAGSRLTVL.

This clonotype showed up many times. The rearrangement links TRBV6-2 or TRBV6-3 to TRBJ1-1; 7 nucleotides align to TRBD1. In germline, CDR1 is MNHEY, CDR2 SVGEGT. This CDR3 spans 12 amino acids. Trimming at V came to 7 bases and at J to 5 bases, leaving 4 bases not matched to a gene. The CDR3 is CASKRGLTEAFF. CDR3 DNA: TGTGCCAGCAAGAGGGGGCTTACTGAAGCTTTCTTT.

This clonotype was seen many times. The chain combines TRBV7-2 with TRBJ1-5; D might be TRBD1 (5 bases). The CDR3 totals 14 residues. In germline, CDR1 is SGHTA, CDR2 FQGNSA. V shed 4 bases and J shed 7 bases, with 14 bases lying between them. The CDR3 nucleotides are TGTGCCAGCAGCTCGGGACTTATCGGGCAGCCCCAGCATTTT. Protein: CASSSGLIGQPQHF. The full variable domain, its missing parts supplied by reference TRBV7-2 and TRBJ1-5, is GAGVSQSPSNKVTEKGKDVELRCDPISGHTALYWYRQSLGQGLEFLIYFQGNSAPDKSGLPSDRFSAERTGGSVSTLTIQRTQQEDSAVYLCASSSGLIGQPQHFGDGTRLSIL.

V usage is TRBV9 and J usage is TRBJ2-1, with 8 bases lining up with TRBD2. This CDR3 spans 18 amino acids. The ends lost 0 bases at V and 8 bases at J; junction bases unmatched: 16. Germline values: CDR1 SGDLS, CDR2 YYNGEE. Written as DNA, the CDR3 is TGTGCCAGCAGCGTAGGGACCTTTACGGGGGGGCCCCGCGATGAGCAGTTCTTC. Its protein is CASSVGTFTGGPRDEQFF.

V and J are TRBV6-2 or TRBV6-3 and TRBJ2-7; D is unclear. V dropped 3 bases and J dropped 3 bases, with 15 bases sitting between them. Germline loops: CDR1 MNHEY, CDR2 SVGEGT. The CDR3 spans 15 residues. CDR3 in DNA: TGTGCCAGCAGTTATAGGAAGAACTCCGACTACGAGCAGTACTTC. Protein: CASSYRKNSDYEQYF.

This clonotype has a count of ten or more. The V and J genes are TRBV11-2 and TRBJ1-2, with TRBD1 matching 8 bases. V shed 0 bases and J 0 bases; nucleotides not matched to a gene: 12. The germline CDR1 and CDR2 sequences are SGHAT and FQNNGV. The CDR3 contains 19 residues. The CDR3 here is CASSLDNLVGQGTNYGYTF. DNA of the CDR3: TGTGCCAGCAGCTTAGATAACCTTGTCGGACAGGGAACTAACTATGGCTACACCTTC.